The 14 T cell receptor beta chains below come from one sample, sequenced in a study of blood T cell repertoires in COVID-19 (dated by TCRdb to 2020 to 2022). To prepare the library, the immunoSEQ multiplex PCR assay was applied. Imported from immuneACCESS, the table was reduced by TCRdb to in-frame sequences with V and J called. These copies leave out some clones; in studies compared against another copy, an unresolved V gene accounts for under half, and the cause of the remainder is not known. The sample table records some 140,000 clones; roughly four fifths of these occur just once. The top ten clonotypes cover over 15% of the sample. The sample was PBMCs or T cells enriched from blood (not recorded which). These receptors were collected from a man younger than 45 who had recovered from COVID-19.

CDR3 amino acids: CASSRSGSKPANTGELFF. The CDR3, as DNA: TGTGCCAGCAGCCGAAGCGGGAGTAAACCCGCGAACACCGGGGAGCTGTTTTTT. The rearrangement links TRBV6-6 to TRBJ2-2, with TRBD2 identical over 8 bases. V shed 6 bases and J 0 bases; nucleotides not matched to a gene: 12. The CDR3 runs to 18 residues. Per the germline V gene, CDR1 is MNHNY and CDR2 is SVGAGI (reference sequence).

The chain recombines TRBV6-1 with TRBJ2-3; 8 positions match TRBD1. The germline CDR1 and CDR2 sequences are MNHNS and SASEGT. The CDR3 length is 14 residues. V lost 0 bases and J lost 5; bases outside the gene matches: 1. The CDR3 region has the DNA TGTGCCAGCAGTGAAGCAGACAGGGGAGATACGCAGTATTTT. This gives the protein CASSEADRGDTQYF.

The chain carries TRBV25-1 and TRBJ1-4; D call uncertain. The V and J ends lost 6 bases and 8 bases respectively, with 13 bases between them. The CDR3 covers 13 residues. In germline, CDR1 is MGHDK, CDR2 SYGVNS. The CDR3 DNA reads as TGTGCCAGCAGGGGAGGGCACGTCGAAAAACTGTTTTTT. Translating it yields CASRGGHVEKLFF.

This clone appeared a single time. V gene TRBV10-3 combines with J gene TRBJ2-1, with D perhaps TRBD2 (7 bases). The CDR3 runs 15 residues. Trimming stripped 4 bases from V and 6 bases from J, with 16 bases between. Germline V gene lookup returns CDR1 ENHRY and CDR2 SYGVKD. The CDR3 DNA follows: TGTGCCATCAGTGCCGGAACAGGGAGGGTCAATGAGCAGTTCTTC. This translates into CAISAGTGRVNEQFF.

The DNA for the CDR3 is TGTGCCAGTAGTCAAACAGTCCGGACATACGAGCAGTACTTC. It is translated as CASSQTVRTYEQYF. The chain combines TRBV19 with TRBJ2-7, with TRBD1 as a possible D gene (5 bases). Germline lookup yields CDR1 LNHDA and CDR2 SQIVND (reference sequence). The CDR3 extends over 14 amino acids. Trimming left V 5 bases short and J 4 bases short, with 15 bases between.

The chain is built from TRBV3-1 (or the pseudogene TRBV3-2) and TRBJ2-3; 14 bases are a match to TRBD2. V was clipped by 4 bases and J by 5 bases; unmatched bases: 14. The CDR3 is 19 amino acids. In germline, CDR1 is LGHDT, CDR2 YNNKEL (reference sequence). The CDR3 region is CASSLFGTSGGRMKDTQYF. DNA of the CDR3: TGTGCCAGCAGCCTTTTTGGGACTAGCGGGGGACGAATGAAAGATACGCAGTATTTT.

The count of this clone is one. The rearrangement joins TRBV18 to TRBJ1-1; 8 bases line up with TRBD1. This CDR3 spans 16 amino acids. Germline V lookup: CDR1 KGHSH, CDR2 LQKENI. The ends lost 1 base at V and 1 base at J; junction bases unmatched: 5. The CDR3 spells CASSPLGQGGNTEAFF. DNA for the CDR3: TGTGCCAGCTCACCACTTGGACAGGGTGGGAACACTGAAGCTTTCTTT. The variable domain in full, completed from reference TRBV18 and TRBJ1-1, reads NAGVMQNPRHLVRRRGQEARLRCSPMKGHSHVYWYRQLPEEGLKFMVYLQKENIIDESGMPKERFSAEFPKEGPSILRIQQVVRGDSAAYFCASSPLGQGGNTEAFFGQGTRLTVV.

V is TRBV9 and J is TRBJ2-1; D not resolved. This CDR3 spans 13 amino acids. V was cut by 0 bases and J by 9 bases, with 10 bases left in between. CDR1 and CDR2 (germline): SGDLS, YYNGEE. CDR3 nucleotide sequence: TGTGCCAGCAGCGTAGGTAGCCTCGGTGAGCAGTTCTTC. It is translated as CASSVGSLGEQFF.

J is TRBJ2-4 and V is TRBV7-2, with 10 bases aligning to TRBD1. Germline-derived CDR1 and CDR2 are SGHTA and FQGNSA. CDR3 length: 14 residues. After removal of 1 base from V and 9 bases from J, the junction contained 3 bases not matched to a gene. The CDR3 DNA reads as TGTGCCAGCAGCTTAGGACAGGGGGCGGGCATTCAGTACTTC. Translated: CASSLGQGAGIQYF.

The CDR3 coding sequence is TGTGCCAGTACAGGGCAGGGGGCCAACGTCCTGACTTTC. Encoded protein: CASTGQGANVLTF. This chain links TRBV6-5 with TRBJ2-6; weak D call: TRBD1 (6 bases). In germline, CDR1 is MNHEY, CDR2 SVGAGI. V was pared by 9 bases and J by 4 bases, with 10 bases between. The length of the CDR3 is 13 residues.

The gene calls are TRBV2 and TRBJ1-1; D perhaps matches TRBD1 (5 bases). Trimming stripped 3 bases from V and 1 base from J, with 15 bases between. Germline V lookup: CDR1 SNHLY, CDR2 FYNNEI. The CDR3 length is 16 residues. CDR3 in DNA: TGTGCCAGCAGTGAGCGGTGGGGCTTATCGAACACTGAAGCTTTCTTT. Translation gives CASSERWGLSNTEAFF.

This chain uses TRBV5-4 with TRBJ1-4; 7 bases agree with TRBD1. This CDR3 has 14 amino acids. Looked up from germline, CDR1 is SGHNT and CDR2 is YYREEE (reference sequence). The V and J ends lost 4 bases and 6 bases, in that order; junction bases with no gene match: 6. The CDR3 is CASSDRASDEKLFF. The CDR3 DNA follows: TGTGCCAGCAGCGACAGGGCGTCGGATGAAAAACTGTTTTTT.

The chain joins TRBV28 to TRBJ2-5; 9 nucleotides agree with TRBD1. The CDR3 has 16 amino acids. Germline lookup yields CDR1 MDHEN and CDR2 SYDVKM. J gave up 4 bases and V 5 bases, and 11 bases lay outside the gene matches. For the CDR3, the DNA is TGTGCCAGCAGTACAAGGACAGGGGAGGTCGGAGAGACCCAGTACTTC. Amino acid sequence: CASSTRTGEVGETQYF.

This chain uses TRBV1 with TRBJ2-7; the table's TRBD2 call for D was not verified on the DNA. TRBV1 is designated a pseudogene. CDR3 size: 12 residues. The CDR3 spells CTSSQRGPGQYV. The CDR3 DNA sequence: TGCACCAGCAGCCAAAGAGGGCCCGGGCAGTACGTC.